Reported below is one T cell receptor (beta chain). Here immunoSEQ multiplex PCR was the method, and the copy in TCRdb shows in-frame clones only, minus some. The sample has over 15,000 clones, about nine tenths seen once. These data come from a study of blood T cell repertoires in COVID-19. In the study overall: Nucleic acid was either cDNA or gDNA, and it came from T cells, B-cell-depleted T cells, or PBMCs.

Trimming left V 1 base short and J 10 bases short, with 11 bases between. CDR3 length equals 13 residues. The V gene's germline CDR1 is SGHNT and CDR2 YENEEA. The receptor was derived from a human donor in a cohort sampled during active COVID-19. The sequencing sample was made of peripheral blood. The V gene is TRBV11-3, the J gene TRBJ2-1; TRBD2 is a possible D gene (6 bases). CDR3 bases: TGTGCCAGCAGCTTAGGACTAGTCGGGGAGCAGTTCTTC. It yields the protein CASSLGLVGEQFF.